The 18 T cell receptor beta chains given below trace back to one sample, sequenced in a study of blood T cell repertoires in COVID-19. Generated by immunoSEQ multiplex PCR, the TCRdb table keeps only in-frame clones and is missing some. The table lists fewer than 450,000 clones, about 90% of them singletons. Specimen: PBMCs or T cells enriched from blood (not recorded which). The receptors were gathered from a woman aged 25 to 39 who had recovered from COVID-19.

Worth noting for this clone: A much larger clone sits a single nucleotide away, making a read error possible. Other DNA sequences in the sample encode the same CDR3. The V call is TRBV3-1 (or the pseudogene TRBV3-2), the J call TRBJ2-7; 10 bases agree with TRBD2. There are 15 residues in the CDR3. J lost 0 bases, V lost 1 base, and 0 bases had no gene match. CDR1 is LGHDT and CDR2 is YNNKEL in the germline V gene (reference sequence). CDR3: CASSQGTSGSYEQYF. The CDR3, as DNA: TGTGCCAGCAGCCAAGGGACTAGCGGCTCCTACGAGCAGTACTTC.

The chain recombines TRBV5-8 with TRBJ2-7; the match to TRBD1 covers 7 bases. Germline lookup yields CDR1 SGHTS and CDR2 YDEGEE. The V gene end was trimmed by 6 bases and the J gene end by 3 bases; junction bases not matched to a gene: 9. The CDR3 sequence is 14 residues long. CDR3 in amino acids: CASMALGTDYEQYF. DNA for the CDR3: TGTGCCAGCATGGCCCTAGGGACAGACTACGAGCAGTACTTC.

This rearrangement joins TRBV13 to TRBJ2-4, with D maybe TRBD2 (6 bases). V lost 4 bases, J lost 7 bases, and 14 bases lay in between. CDR3 length equals 14 residues. Germline-derived CDR1 and CDR2 are PRHDT and FYEKMQ (reference sequence). The CDR3 coding sequence is TGTGCCAGCAGCTCCTTCGGGAGAGGCAACATTCAGTACTTC. Protein: CASSSFGRGNIQYF.

This clone was detected only once. The chain employs TRBV7-2 and TRBJ1-2, with D possibly being TRBD1 (5 bases). V lost 6 bases and J 2 bases, leaving 19 bases between the germline ends. Germline V gene data show CDR1 as SGHTA and CDR2 as FQGNSA. The CDR3 sequence is 16 residues long. CDR3 in amino acids: CASSSRSAGYNYGYTF. The CDR3 DNA reads as TGTGCCAGCAGTTCAAGGTCGGCAGGGTACAACTATGGCTACACCTTC.

The chain couples TRBV24-1 to TRBJ1-1; 10 nucleotides align to TRBD1. V shed 10 bases and J 1 base; nucleotides not matched to a gene: 5. Germline V lookup: CDR1 KGHDR, CDR2 SFDVKD. The CDR3 length is 14 residues. The CDR3 is CATRTGGENTEAFF. The CDR3 DNA follows: TGTGCCACGCGGACAGGGGGAGAGAACACTGAAGCTTTCTTT.

The CDR3 DNA is TGTGCCAGCAGCCATTCAGACGAGGGCCGGAACACTGAAGCTTTCTTT. It is translated as CASSHSDEGRNTEAFF. V is TRBV3-1 (or the pseudogene TRBV3-2) and J is TRBJ1-1, with no clear D. The germline CDR1 and CDR2 sequences are LGHDT and YNNKEL (reference sequence). V gave up 3 bases and J gave up 1 base, with 15 bases separating them. The CDR3 is 16 residues long.

The chain employs TRBV2 and TRBJ1-6; 8 bases match TRBD1. J gave up 7 bases and V 6 bases, and 5 bases lay outside the gene matches. From germline, CDR1 is SNHLY and CDR2 FYNNEI. This CDR3 region has 14 residues. CDR3 sequence reads: CASSRTGSNSPLHF. CDR3 bases: TGTGCCAGCAGCCGGACAGGGTCAAATTCACCCCTCCACTTT.

The chain uses TRBV20-1 and TRBJ1-6; 8 bases agree with TRBD1. Losses at the gene ends were 3 bases for V and 9 bases for J; bases not matched to a gene: 10. Germline lookup yields CDR1 DFQATT and CDR2 SNEGSKA (reference sequence). This CDR3 is 15 amino acids long. CDR3 coding DNA: TGCAGTGCTAGTGTCCCTTCAGGGGGCTTTTCACCCCTCCACTTT. This codes for CSASVPSGGFSPLHF.

The V call is TRBV30, the J call TRBJ1-5; 8 bases fit TRBD1. Looked up from germline, CDR1 is GTSNPN and CDR2 is SVGIG (reference sequence). The CDR3 runs to 17 residues. The J segment lost 1 base and the V segment lost 1 base, leaving 9 bases of the junction unmatched. CDR3 sequence (DNA): TGTGCCTGGAGTGGCCCCAGGACAGGGATCAGCAATCAGCCCCAGCATTTT. This encodes CAWSGPRTGISNQPQHF.

V gene TRBV7-6 combines with J gene TRBJ1-1; maybe TRBD1 (5 bases). The V gene lost 2 bases and the J gene lost 0 bases, with 10 bases spanning the gap. This CDR3 has 15 residues. Germline V gene data show CDR1 as SGHVS and CDR2 as FNYEAQ. The CDR3 nucleotides read TGTGCCAGCAGCTTATTCGACAGAGTGAACACTGAAGCTTTCTTT. Residues: CASSLFDRVNTEAFF.

The rearrangement joins TRBV28 to TRBJ2-3; possibly TRBD2 for D (6 bases). The CDR3 has 18 residues. Germline values: CDR1 MDHEN, CDR2 SYDVKM. V dropped 5 bases and J dropped 1 base, with 22 bases sitting between them. The CDR3 sequence: CASSRRAEGHGGTDTQYF. The CDR3 nucleotides read TGTGCCAGCAGTAGGAGGGCGGAGGGGCACGGGGGCACAGATACGCAGTATTTT.

The table lists this clone with a count of one. The V gene is TRBV6-5, the J gene TRBJ1-1, with D hard to call. From germline, CDR1 is MNHEY and CDR2 SVGAGI. V gave up 2 bases and J gave up 3 bases, with 7 bases separating them. The CDR3 is 13 residues long. The CDR3 region has the DNA TGTGCCAGCAGTTACGAGGTGGACACTGAAGCTTTCTTT. The encoded protein is CASSYEVDTEAFF.

The rearrangement joins TRBV5-5 to TRBJ1-1, with 9 bases that match TRBD1. The length of the CDR3 is 15 residues. Germline-derived CDR1 and CDR2 are SGHKS and YYEKEE (reference sequence). V was pared by 3 bases and J by 4 bases, with 7 bases of the junction left unmatched. The DNA of the CDR3 is TGTGCCAGCAGCTCATTACAGGGGGCGGGCACTGAAGCTTTCTTT. This sequence encodes CASSSLQGAGTEAFF.

Only a few counts were recorded for this clone. The CDR3 is CASSAQGPNYEQYF. DNA of the CDR3: TGTGCCAGCAGCGCCCAGGGGCCCAACTACGAGCAGTACTTC. The chain links TRBV6-5 to TRBJ2-7; tentative D call: TRBD1 (6 bases). The V end was cut by 6 bases, the J end by 3 bases, with 15 bases between. CDR1 and CDR2 from the germline V gene are MNHEY and SVGAGI. The CDR3 loop spans 14 amino acids.

The chain carries TRBV5-1 and TRBJ1-4, with D maybe TRBD1 (6 bases). V was trimmed by 1 base and J by 9 bases, leaving 19 bases between them. CDR1 is SGHRS and CDR2 is YFSETQ in the germline V gene. CDR3 length equals 16 residues. CDR3 sequence reads: CASSLPRGATAQKLFF. CDR3 DNA: TGCGCCAGCAGCTTGCCGCGGGGGGCCACTGCACAAAAACTGTTTTTT.

The CDR3 DNA reads as TGCGCCACCCATCGGGGATCTTATGGCTACACCTTC. Translation gives CATHRGSYGYTF. The rearrangement uses TRBV10-2 and TRBJ1-2; D uncertain. Trimming removed 10 bases from V and 5 bases from J, with 14 bases in between. CDR1 is WSHSY and CDR2 is SAAADI in the germline V gene. This CDR3 contains 12 residues.

The rearrangement links TRBV27 to TRBJ1-2; 7 positions match TRBD1. Germline V CDR1 and CDR2: MNHEY, SMNVEV (reference sequence). The CDR3 extends over 12 amino acids. With 8 bases clipped from V and 4 bases from J, the junction kept 4 bases outside the gene matches. This chain's CDR3 is CASRDSTYGYTF. CDR3 sequence (DNA): TGTGCCAGCCGGGACAGCACCTATGGCTACACCTTC.

This clone was found a few times. The chain couples TRBV7-2 to TRBJ2-7; D possibly corresponds to TRBD1 (5 bases). The germline CDR1 and CDR2 sequences are SGHTA and FQGNSA. The V end lost 3 bases, the J end lost 5 bases, and 14 bases lay between the germline ends. This CDR3 spans 14 amino acids. As DNA, the CDR3 is TGTGCCAGCAGCTTGGGCGCACAGGAGCACGAGCAGTACTTC. Protein product: CASSLGAQEHEQYF.